The 24 T cell receptor beta chains below come from one sample, sequenced in a study of T cells in Graves' hyperthyroidism and ophthalmopathy. Amplified TCR beta CDR3 regions derived from RNA transcripts. Primed by the HTBI set, a first-round RT-PCR was run on the TCR CDR3. TCRdb reanalysed the multiplex PCR reads using MiXCR and keeps one entry per CDR3 protein. The table shows 300,000 to 450,000 distinct CDR3 sequences, with about 14% occurring only once. The sequenced sample was blood. The receptors derive from a woman aged 60-75 years with Graves' hyperthyroidism.

This clonotype was detected many times. A clone one base away is much larger, so this may be a read error. The rearrangement links TRBV28 to TRBJ2-7; TRBD1 might be the D (6 bases). Germline CDR1 and CDR2: MDHEN and SYDVKM. The CDR3 is 13 residues long. V was clipped by 6 bases and J by 0 bases, with 9 bases between them. The CDR3 here is CASSRDISYEQYF. DNA of the CDR3: TGTGCCAGCAGCCGGGACATCTCCTACGAGCAGTACTTC. The whole variable domain, filled in from reference TRBV28 and TRBJ2-7, reads DVKVTQSSRYLVKRTGEKVFLECVQDMDHENMFWYRQDPGLGLRLIYFSYDVKMKEKGDIPEGYSVSREKKERFSLILESASTNQTSMYLCASSRDISYEQYFGPGTRLTVT.

This clonotype was seen many times. The chain links TRBV6-1 to TRBJ1-6, with 7 bases matching TRBD1. CDR1 is MNHNS, CDR2 SASEGT, per germline. The V gene end was trimmed by 7 bases and the J gene end by 2 bases; junction bases not matched to a gene: 5. The CDR3 covers 15 residues. DNA for the CDR3: TGTGCCAGCACGACAGGGAGGACCTATAATTCACCCCTCCACTTT. Its protein is CASTTGRTYNSPLHF.

This clonotype has at least ten counts. The chain couples TRBV28 to TRBJ1-5, with TRBD1 identical over 7 bases. Germline trimming cut 6 bases from V and 1 base from J; bases unmatched to any gene: 6. The CDR3 is made up of 15 amino acids. Per the germline V gene, CDR1 is MDHEN and CDR2 is SYDVKM. The CDR3 loop is CASSVLQGSNQPQHF. CDR3 bases: TGTGCCAGCAGCGTCCTACAGGGGAGCAATCAGCCCCAGCATTTT.

This clonotype showed up many times. This chain links TRBV10-3 with TRBJ1-5; D gene ambiguous. Germline CDR1 reads ENHRY; CDR2 reads SYGVKD. The CDR3 length is 12 residues. Here the CDR3 reads CATSQSNQPQHF. The CDR3 nucleotides read TGTGCAACAAGCCAGAGCAATCAGCCCCAGCATTTT.

This clonotype was counted at least ten times. The chain has TRBV27 and TRBJ2-3; D not certain. The V end was cut by 4 bases, the J end by 0 bases, with 11 bases between. The germline gives CDR1 MNHEY, CDR2 SMNVEV (reference sequence). This CDR3 has 15 residues. The DNA of the CDR3 is TGTGCCAGCAGTTCGGGCGGAGAAAGCACAGATACGCAGTATTTT. As protein: CASSSGGESTDTQYF.

This clonotype was counted a few times. The V gene is TRBV7-6, the J gene TRBJ2-2; tentatively, D is TRBD2 (6 bases). Germline V gives CDR1 SGHVS, CDR2 FNYEAQ. V lost 11 bases and J 6 bases, leaving 19 bases between the germline ends. There are 14 residues in the CDR3. CDR3 nucleotides: TGTGCCTGCGGAGGGGCAGACTTCGCCGGGGAGCTGTTTTTT. Encoded protein: CACGGADFAGELFF.

This clonotype was detected many times. The chain recombines TRBV6-1 with TRBJ1-1; D not resolved. The CDR3 contains 14 residues. V was pared by 5 bases and J by 3 bases, with 13 bases between. Germline V gene sequence: CDR1 MNHNS, CDR2 SASEGT. CDR3 residues: CASSLTTYHTEAFF. The CDR3, as DNA: TGTGCCAGCAGTCTGACTACCTACCACACTGAAGCTTTCTTT.

In this sample, this clonotype turned up many times. The V gene is TRBV24-1, the J gene TRBJ2-7; 7 positions agree with TRBD1. Per germline, CDR1 KGHDR and CDR2 SFDVKD. This CDR3 region has 16 residues. J lost 2 bases, V lost 2 bases, and 8 bases had no gene match. The CDR3 sequence is CATSDSADRSPYEQYF. CDR3 in DNA: TGTGCCACCAGTGATTCCGCGGACAGGTCGCCCTACGAGCAGTACTTC.

This clonotype showed up just a few times. Being one base from a much bigger clone, this may be a read error. This chain links TRBV18 with TRBJ1-1; weak D call: TRBD1 (5 bases). CDR1 is KGHSH, CDR2 LQKENI, per germline. The CDR3 is 15 amino acids. V was clipped by 3 bases and J by 4 bases, with 15 bases between them. CDR3 region: CASSPDGGRVTEAFF. CDR3 in DNA: TGTGCCAGCTCACCCGACGGGGGGAGGGTCACTGAAGCTTTCTTT.

This clonotype was seen ten or more times. The CDR3 DNA follows: TGTGCCAGCAGCTCCGACAGTTTTCATGGCTACACCTTC. It encodes CASSSDSFHGYTF. This chain links TRBV7-9 with TRBJ1-2; maybe TRBD1 (5 bases). The V end lost 4 bases, the J end lost 6 bases, and 12 bases lay between the germline ends. The CDR3 length is 13 residues. Germline V lookup: CDR1 SEHNR, CDR2 FQNEAQ (reference sequence).

This clonotype was seen repeatedly, ten times or more. The chain recombines TRBV5-1 with TRBJ2-7; D is ambiguous. The CDR3 covers 14 residues. Germline lookup yields CDR1 SGHRS and CDR2 YFSETQ. The V and J ends lost 5 bases and 4 bases respectively, with 16 bases between them. The CDR3 is CASRPVVTLYEQYF. In DNA form, the CDR3 reads TGCGCCAGCAGGCCGGTCGTCACCTTATACGAGCAGTACTTC.

Ten or more counts support this clonotype. The CDR3 sequence is CASSLALRGTGGYTF. As DNA, the CDR3 is TGTGCCAGCAGTTTGGCCCTCCGGGGGACAGGTGGCTACACCTTC. The rearrangement joins TRBV12-3 or TRBV12-4 to TRBJ1-2; 8 nucleotides match TRBD1. With V trimmed by 3 bases and J by 7 bases, 10 bases remained unmatched. The length of the CDR3 is 15 residues.

This chain connects TRBV14 to TRBJ2-1; D remains ambiguous. In germline, CDR1 is SGHDN, CDR2 FVKESK. Trimming took 4 bases from V and 9 from J, leaving 13 bases between them. The CDR3 runs 13 residues. CDR3 bases: TGTGCCAGCAGCCCTGAGAACTATGGTGAGCAGTTCTTC. As protein: CASSPENYGEQFF.

V and J are TRBV7-9 and TRBJ1-3, with unresolved D. CDR1 and CDR2 (germline): SEHNR, FQNEAQ (reference sequence). V lost 5 bases and J lost 2, with 13 bases in between. The CDR3 length is 15 residues. CDR3 sequence reads: CASSHTTGTGNTIYF. In DNA form, the CDR3 reads TGTGCCAGCAGCCATACTACCGGGACTGGAAACACCATATATTTT.

The chain joins TRBV6-2 or TRBV6-3 to TRBJ2-1; D gene unclear. CDR1 MNHEY and CDR2 SVGEGT come from the germline V gene. V was trimmed by 6 bases and J by 0 bases, leaving 15 bases between them. This CDR3 region has 16 residues. As DNA, the CDR3 is TGTGCCAGCAGACATGGCGGTATTCCCTCCTACAATGAGCAGTTCTTC. This codes for CASRHGGIPSYNEQFF.

The sample holds many counts of this clonotype. The chain couples TRBV6-1 to TRBJ1-5; possible D gene TRBD1, 6 bases. Germline V gene data show CDR1 as MNHNS and CDR2 as SASEGT. The ends were cut back, 5 bases at V and 5 bases at J, with 16 bases in the middle. This CDR3 spans 15 amino acids. The DNA of the CDR3 is TGTGCCAGCAGTAAAGGTAGGGGGGTGGATCAGCCCCAGCATTTT. Translation gives CASSKGRGVDQPQHF.

There are many counts of this clonotype. One end of the junction fails to match germline, which may point to a read error. This CDR3 reads CASSQDRASYEQYF. CDR3 nucleotides: TGCGCCAGCAGCCAGGACAGAGCCTCCTACGAGCAATACTTC. The chain is built from TRBV10-2 and TRBJ2-7; D is possibly TRBD1 (6 bases). This CDR3 comprises 14 residues. Looked up from germline, CDR1 is WSHSY and CDR2 is SAAADI.

Details on this clonotype: Its ends do not fully match the called genes, so a read error is possible. This sequence joins TRBV3-1 and TRBJ2-2; D is uncertain. In germline, CDR1 is LGHDT, CDR2 YNNKEL (reference sequence). This CDR3 comprises 12 residues. CDR3 DNA: TGTGCCAGCGGATTTAGTGTGCTCGAGCTATTTTTT. Residues: CASGFSVLELFF.

Ten or more counts support this clonotype. V is TRBV7-9 and J is TRBJ2-1, with 15 bases that match TRBD2. Germline CDR1 reads SEHNR; CDR2 reads FQNEAQ (reference sequence). The CDR3 has 18 amino acids. V gave up 4 bases and J gave up 7 bases; unmatched junction bases: 11. The CDR3 loop reads CASSSGLAGGPVVNEQFF. The DNA of the CDR3 is TGTGCCAGCAGCTCCGGACTAGCGGGAGGGCCGGTTGTTAATGAGCAGTTCTTC.

This clonotype came up a few times. The V and J genes are TRBV5-5 and TRBJ2-7, with 8 bases lining up with TRBD1. V shed 0 bases and J 5 bases; nucleotides not matched to a gene: 4. This CDR3 spans 14 amino acids. Germline loops: CDR1 SGHKS, CDR2 YYEKEE (reference sequence). In DNA form, the CDR3 reads TGTGCCAGCAGCTTGGGACAGGGGACGGACGAGCAGTACTTC. It codes for CASSLGQGTDEQYF.

The CDR3 coding sequence is TGTGCCAGCTCACCCCCTCGACTGTGGACTAGGGGAGGAGACAAGGATGAGCAGTTCTTC. Amino acids: CASSPPRLWTRGGDKDEQFF. The chain is built from TRBV18 and TRBJ2-1, with 7 bases aligning to TRBD2. The length of the CDR3 is 20 residues. V shed 3 bases and J 8 bases; nucleotides not matched to a gene: 25. The germline V gene has CDR1 KGHSH and CDR2 LQKENI.

This clonotype appeared many times. V is TRBV11-2 and J is TRBJ2-2, with TRBD1 as a possible D gene (5 bases). Trimming left V 6 bases short and J 5 bases short, with 13 bases between. CDR3 length equals 14 residues. CDR1 and CDR2 (germline): SGHAT, FQNNGV. DNA of the CDR3: TGTGCCAGCAGGAAACCAGGGTGGACCGGGGAGCTGTTTTTT. This translates into CASRKPGWTGELFF.

In its sample, this clonotype was seen a few times. The gene calls are TRBV7-3 and TRBJ2-2; 8 bases align to TRBD1. CDR3 length: 15 amino acids. With 4 bases clipped from V and 5 bases from J, the junction kept 6 bases outside the gene matches. Germline V gene sequence: CDR1 SGHTA, CDR2 FQGTGA. The CDR3 reads CASSSTGVITGELFF. The CDR3 DNA reads as TGTGCCAGCAGCTCGACAGGGGTCATTACCGGGGAGCTGTTTTTT. Full variable domain (rest looked up from reference TRBV7-3 and TRBJ2-2): GAGVSQTPSNKVTEKGKYVELRCDPISGHTALYWYRQSLGQGPEFLIYFQGTGAADDSGLPNDRFFAVRPEGSVSTLKIQRTERGDSAVYLCASSSTGVITGELFFGEGSRLTVL.

V usage is TRBV19 and J usage is TRBJ2-3; D is unclear. V lost 10 bases, J lost 0 bases, and 11 bases lay in between. The CDR3 spans 13 residues. Germline CDR1 is LNHDA and CDR2 is SQIVND (reference sequence). The CDR3 reads CATSRVSTDTQYF. DNA of the CDR3: TGTGCCACTTCCCGGGTAAGCACAGATACGCAGTATTTT.